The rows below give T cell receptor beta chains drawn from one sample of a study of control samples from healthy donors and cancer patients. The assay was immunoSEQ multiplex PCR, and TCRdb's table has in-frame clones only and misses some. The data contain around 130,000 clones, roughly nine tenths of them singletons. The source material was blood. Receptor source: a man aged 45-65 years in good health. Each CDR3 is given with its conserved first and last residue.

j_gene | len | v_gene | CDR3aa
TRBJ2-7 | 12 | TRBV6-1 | CASSDLTYEQYF
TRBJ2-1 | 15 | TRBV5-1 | CASSSGQGSYNEQFF
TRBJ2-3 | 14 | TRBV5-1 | CASSSDRVGDTQYF
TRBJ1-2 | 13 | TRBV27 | CASSLKGGYGYTF
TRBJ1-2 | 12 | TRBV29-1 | CSVEGRNYGYTF
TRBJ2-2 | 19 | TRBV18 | CASSLGQGAVFMNTGELFF
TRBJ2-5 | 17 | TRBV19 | CASSIRTSGGSQETQYF
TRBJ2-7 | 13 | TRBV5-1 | CASSLDYQNEQYF
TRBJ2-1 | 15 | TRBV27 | CASSRRGTTYNEQFF
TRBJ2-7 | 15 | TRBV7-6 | CASSIGGTVLYEQYF
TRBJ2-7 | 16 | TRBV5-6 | CASSLYPESYSYEQYF
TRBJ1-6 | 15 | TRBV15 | CATSRGTGGNSPLHF
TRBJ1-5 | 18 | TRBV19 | CASRSQDRVTRGNQPQHF
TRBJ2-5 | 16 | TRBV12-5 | CASGLVDSWNQETQYF
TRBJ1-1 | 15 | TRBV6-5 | CASRTNGQVNTEAFF
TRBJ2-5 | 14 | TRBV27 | CASSEAGEIKTQYF
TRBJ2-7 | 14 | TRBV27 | CASRLNRGRDEQYF